This note documents a single T cell receptor (beta chain) sequence. Its antigen is as yet unknown. Isolation recovered at least 6.5 million PBMCs from every sample. A second PCR, run for about 6 to 11 cycles, used a sample-barcoded 5' primer plus a J-beta primer mix. TCRdb reanalysed the 5' RACE reads using MiXCR and keeps one entry per CDR3 protein. The sample shows about 780,000 distinct CDR3 sequences, about half of them seen only once. Germline V gene lookup returns CDR1 DFQATT and CDR2 SNEGSKA (reference sequence). Deletions cut 0 bases from V and 3 bases from J, with 21 bases between. This CDR3 is built from 18 residues. This record belongs to a study of blood T cells in healthy people across ages. Whole-study results and caveats: Diversity estimates drawn from one million T cells were deemed underestimates.

The sequencing input was blood. The source is a man older than 75 in good health. The chain is built from TRBV20-1 and TRBJ2-1; D not resolved. DNA for the CDR3: TGCAGTGCTAGAGATGCTGGATGGTTAGCAAGAGACTACAATGAGCAGTTCTTC. It codes for CSARDAGWLARDYNEQFF.